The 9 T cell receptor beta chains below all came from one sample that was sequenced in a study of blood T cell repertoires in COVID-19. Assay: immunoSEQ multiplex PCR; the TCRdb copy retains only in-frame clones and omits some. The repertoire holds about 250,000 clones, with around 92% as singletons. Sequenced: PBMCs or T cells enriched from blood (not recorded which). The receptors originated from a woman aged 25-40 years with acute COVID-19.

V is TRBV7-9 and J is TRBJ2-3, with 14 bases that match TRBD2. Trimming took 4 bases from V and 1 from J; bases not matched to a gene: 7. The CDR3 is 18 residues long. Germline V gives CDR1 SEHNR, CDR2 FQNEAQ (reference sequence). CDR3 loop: CASSSTPGLAGGTDTQYF. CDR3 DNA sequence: TGTGCCAGCAGCTCAACCCCGGGACTAGCGGGGGGCACAGATACGCAGTATTTT.

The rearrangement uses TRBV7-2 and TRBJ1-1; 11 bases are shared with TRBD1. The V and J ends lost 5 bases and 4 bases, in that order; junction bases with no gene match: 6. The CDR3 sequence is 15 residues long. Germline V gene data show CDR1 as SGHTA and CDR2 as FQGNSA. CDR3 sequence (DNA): TGTGCCAGCAGCCCGGGGGACAGGGGGACCACTGAAGCTTTCTTT. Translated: CASSPGDRGTTEAFF.

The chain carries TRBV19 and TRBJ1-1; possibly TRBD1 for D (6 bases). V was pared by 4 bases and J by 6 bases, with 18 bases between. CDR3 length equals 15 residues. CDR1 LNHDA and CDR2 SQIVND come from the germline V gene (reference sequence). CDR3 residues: CASSTETGFGSEAFF. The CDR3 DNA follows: TGTGCCAGTAGTACAGAGACAGGCTTTGGATCTGAAGCTTTCTTT.

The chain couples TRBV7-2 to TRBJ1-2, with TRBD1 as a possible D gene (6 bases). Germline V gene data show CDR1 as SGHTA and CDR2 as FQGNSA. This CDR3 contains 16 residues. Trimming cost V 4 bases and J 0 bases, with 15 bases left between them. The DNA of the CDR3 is TGTGCCAGCAGCTCTGGTCGGACAGCGACTAACTATGGCTACACCTTC. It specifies CASSSGRTATNYGYTF. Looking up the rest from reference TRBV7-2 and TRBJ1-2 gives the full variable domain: GAGVSQSPSNKVTEKGKDVELRCDPISGHTALYWYRQSLGQGLEFLIYFQGNSAPDKSGLPSDRFSAERTGGSVSTLTIQRTQQEDSAVYLCASSSGRTATNYGYTFGSGTRLTVV.

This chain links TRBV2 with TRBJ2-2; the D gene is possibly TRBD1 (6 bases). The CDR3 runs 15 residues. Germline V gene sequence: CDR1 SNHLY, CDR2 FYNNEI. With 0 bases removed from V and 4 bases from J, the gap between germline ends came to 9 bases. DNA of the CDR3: TGTGCCAGCAGTGAAGCGGGGGCGAGCACCGGGGAGCTGTTTTTT. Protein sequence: CASSEAGASTGELFF. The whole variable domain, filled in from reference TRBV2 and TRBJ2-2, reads EPEVTQTPSHQVTQMGQEVILRCVPISNHLYFYWYRQILGQKVEFLVSFYNNEISEKSEIFDDQFSVERPDGSNFTLKIRSTKLEDSAMYFCASSEAGASTGELFFGEGSRLTVL.

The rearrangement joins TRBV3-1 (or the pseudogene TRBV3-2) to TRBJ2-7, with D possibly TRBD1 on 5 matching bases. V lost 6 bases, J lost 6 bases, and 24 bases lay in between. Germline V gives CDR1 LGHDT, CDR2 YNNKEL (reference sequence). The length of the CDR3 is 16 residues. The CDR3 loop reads CASRPIQVSSRVEQYF. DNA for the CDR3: TGTGCCAGCAGGCCAATACAGGTATCATCTCGTGTCGAGCAGTACTTC.

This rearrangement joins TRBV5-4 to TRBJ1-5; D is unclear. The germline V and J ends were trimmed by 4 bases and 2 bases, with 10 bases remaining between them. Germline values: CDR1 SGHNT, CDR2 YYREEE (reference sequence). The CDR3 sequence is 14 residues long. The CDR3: CASSGSPGNQPQHF. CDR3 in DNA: TGTGCCAGCAGCGGCTCCCCTGGCAATCAGCCCCAGCATTTT. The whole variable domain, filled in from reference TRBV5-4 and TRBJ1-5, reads ETGVTQSPTHLIKTRGQQVTLRCSSQSGHNTVSWYQQALGQGPQFIFQYYREEENGRGNFPPRFSGLQFPNYSSELNVNALELDDSALYLCASSGSPGNQPQHFGDGTRLSIL.

CDR3 sequence: CARATRDTNYGYTF. The CDR3 DNA reads as TGTGCCAGAGCCACCAGGGACACTAACTATGGCTACACCTTC. The chain employs TRBV2 and TRBJ1-2, with D tentatively TRBD1 (6 bases). V lost 9 bases to trimming and J lost 0 bases, with 14 bases between them. The CDR3 consists of 14 residues. Germline V CDR1 and CDR2: SNHLY, FYNNEI.

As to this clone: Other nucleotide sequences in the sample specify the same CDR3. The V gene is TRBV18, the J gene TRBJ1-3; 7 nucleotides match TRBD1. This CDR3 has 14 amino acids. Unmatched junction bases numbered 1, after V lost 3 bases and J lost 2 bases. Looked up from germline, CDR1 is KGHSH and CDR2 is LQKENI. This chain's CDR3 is CASSPDRAGNTIYF. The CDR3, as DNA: TGTGCCAGCTCACCCGACAGGGCTGGAAACACCATATATTTT.